The following is a T cell receptor (beta chain) sequence with its context. The source of the sample is a study of T cell changes during pregnancy in multiple sclerosis. The V and J ends lost 5 bases and 0 bases, in that order; junction bases with no gene match: 4. The CDR3 consists of 13 residues. The germline CDR1 and CDR2 sequences are GTSNPN and SVGIG (reference sequence). TCRdb's table, derived via immunoSEQ multiplex PCR, lists solely in-frame clones and lacks some. Of about 64,000 clones detected, around 90% appear once; the ten largest clones hold approximately 2%. The source was peripheral blood, collected in the second trimester of pregnancy. The chain is built from TRBV30 and TRBJ2-7; 7 bases match TRBD2. The source of this sequence is a female donor in good health, enrolled as a control in a pregnancy study. CDR3 in amino acids: CAWDGGNSYEQYF. CDR3 nucleotides: TGTGCCTGGGACGGGGGGAACTCCTACGAGCAGTACTTC.